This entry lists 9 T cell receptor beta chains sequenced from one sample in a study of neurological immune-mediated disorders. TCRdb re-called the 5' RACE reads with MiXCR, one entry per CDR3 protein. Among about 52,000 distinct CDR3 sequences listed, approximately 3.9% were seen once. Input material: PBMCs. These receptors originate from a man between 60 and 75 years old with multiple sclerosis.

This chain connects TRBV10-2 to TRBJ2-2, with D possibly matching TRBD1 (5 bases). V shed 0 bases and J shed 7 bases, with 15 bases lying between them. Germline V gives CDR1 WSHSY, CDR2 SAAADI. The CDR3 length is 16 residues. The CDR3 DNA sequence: TGCGCCAGCAGTGAGTCCCCAGGGATAGGAAACGGGGAGCTGTTTTTT. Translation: CASSESPGIGNGELFF.

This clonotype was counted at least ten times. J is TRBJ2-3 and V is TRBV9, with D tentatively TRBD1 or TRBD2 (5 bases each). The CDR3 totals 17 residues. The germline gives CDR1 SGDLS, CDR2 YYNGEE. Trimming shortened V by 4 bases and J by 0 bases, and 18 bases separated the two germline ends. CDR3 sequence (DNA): TGTGCCAGCAGCCCCCCCTGGGGGATAACTAGCACAGATACGCAGTATTTT. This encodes CASSPPWGITSTDTQYF.

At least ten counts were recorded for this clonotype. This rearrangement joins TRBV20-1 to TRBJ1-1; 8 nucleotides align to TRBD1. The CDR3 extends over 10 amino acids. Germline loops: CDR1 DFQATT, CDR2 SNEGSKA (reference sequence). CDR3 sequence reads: CRGTGQAAFF. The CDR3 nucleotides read TGCAGGGGAACGGGACAGGCAGCTTTCTTT.

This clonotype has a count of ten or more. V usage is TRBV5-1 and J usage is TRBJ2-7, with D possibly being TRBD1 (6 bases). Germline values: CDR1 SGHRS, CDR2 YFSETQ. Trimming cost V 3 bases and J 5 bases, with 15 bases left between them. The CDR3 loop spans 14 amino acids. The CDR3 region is CASSSGESLNEQYF. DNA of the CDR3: TGCGCCAGCAGCTCAGGGGAAAGTTTGAACGAGCAGTACTTC. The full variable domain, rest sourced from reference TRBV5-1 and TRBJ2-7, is KAGVTQTPRYLIKTRGQQVTLSCSPISGHRSVSWYQQTPGQGLQFLFEYFSETQRNKGNFPGRFSGRQFSNSRSEMNVSTLELGDSALYLCASSSGESLNEQYFGPGTRLTVT.

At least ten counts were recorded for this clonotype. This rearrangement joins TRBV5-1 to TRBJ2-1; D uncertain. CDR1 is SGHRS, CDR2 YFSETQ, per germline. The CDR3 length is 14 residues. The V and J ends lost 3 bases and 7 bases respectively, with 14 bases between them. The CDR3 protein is CASSSEPQRNEQFF. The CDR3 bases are TGCGCCAGCAGCTCTGAGCCCCAAAGGAATGAGCAGTTCTTC.

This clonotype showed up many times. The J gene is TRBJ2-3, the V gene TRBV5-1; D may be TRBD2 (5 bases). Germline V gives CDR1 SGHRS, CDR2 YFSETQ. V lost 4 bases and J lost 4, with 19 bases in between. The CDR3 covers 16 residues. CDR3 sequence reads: CASSPTIGGKSDTQYF. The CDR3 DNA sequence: TGCGCCAGCAGCCCGACGATCGGAGGTAAATCAGATACGCAGTATTTT.

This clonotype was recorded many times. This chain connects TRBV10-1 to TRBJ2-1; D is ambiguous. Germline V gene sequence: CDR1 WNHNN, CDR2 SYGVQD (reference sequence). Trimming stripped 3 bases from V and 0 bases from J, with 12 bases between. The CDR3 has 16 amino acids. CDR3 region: CASSETSLSSYNEQFF. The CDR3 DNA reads TGCGCCAGCAGTGAAACCAGCCTGAGCTCCTACAATGAGCAGTTCTTC.

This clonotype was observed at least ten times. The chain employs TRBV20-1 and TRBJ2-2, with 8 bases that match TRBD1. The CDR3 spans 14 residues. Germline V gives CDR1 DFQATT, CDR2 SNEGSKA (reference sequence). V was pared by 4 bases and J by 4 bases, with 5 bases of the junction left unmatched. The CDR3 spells CSAKGQGSTGELFF. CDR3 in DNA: TGCAGTGCTAAAGGACAGGGAAGCACCGGGGAGCTGTTTTTT.

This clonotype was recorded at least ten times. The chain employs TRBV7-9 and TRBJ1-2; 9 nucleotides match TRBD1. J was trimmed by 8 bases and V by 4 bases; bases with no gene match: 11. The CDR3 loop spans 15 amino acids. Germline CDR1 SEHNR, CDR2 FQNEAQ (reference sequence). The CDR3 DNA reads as TGTGCCAGCAGCTCAGACCGGGACAGGGTTACGGGCTACACCTTC. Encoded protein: CASSSDRDRVTGYTF.